The 30 T cell receptor beta chains below were found in one sample sequenced in a study of blood T cell repertoires in COVID-19. Sequenced by immunoSEQ multiplex PCR; TCRdb stores in-frame clones only, minus some. The sample records about 340,000 clones, approximately 86% being singletons. The sample taken for sequencing was peripheral blood. These receptors all stem from a woman aged 60-75 years with COVID-19, enrolled during active disease.

The rearrangement joins TRBV9 to TRBJ1-6, with TRBD1 matching 11 bases. With 5 bases clipped from V and 7 bases from J, the junction kept 17 bases outside the gene matches. CDR3 length: 19 residues. Germline CDR1 reads SGDLS; CDR2 reads YYNGEE. CDR3 region: CASRARDRGWVVRNSPLHF. The CDR3 DNA reads as TGTGCCAGCAGGGCCCGGGACAGGGGGTGGGTGGTGAGAAATTCACCCCTCCACTTT.

The V gene is TRBV6-5, the J gene TRBJ2-7; 7 nucleotides match TRBD1. V lost 8 bases to trimming and J lost 6 bases; unmatched junction nucleotides: 13. CDR1 is MNHEY and CDR2 is SVGAGI in the germline V gene. This CDR3 is built from 14 residues. The CDR3 here is CASWQGGALREQYF. CDR3 nucleotide sequence: TGTGCCAGCTGGCAAGGGGGCGCGTTGCGCGAGCAGTACTTC.

Remarks on this clone: The junction and the germline gene differ at one end; a read error may be behind it. The V call is TRBV30, the J call TRBJ1-1, with a possible D match to TRBD1 (5 bases). Looked up from germline, CDR1 is GTSNPN and CDR2 is SVGIG (reference sequence). This CDR3 contains 8 residues. CDR3 amino acids: CALDMRDF. The CDR3 region has the DNA TGTGCCTTGGACATGCGGGACTTT.

The chain employs TRBV5-1 and TRBJ2-1, with 8 nucleotides matching TRBD1. V gave up 4 bases and J gave up 1 base; unmatched junction bases: 7. Germline CDR1 reads SGHRS; CDR2 reads YFSETQ. The CDR3 loop spans 16 amino acids. Written as DNA, the CDR3 is TGCGCCAGCAGCATCGTAGGACAGGGATCCTACAATGAGCAGTTCTTC. Translation: CASSIVGQGSYNEQFF.

This clone was picked up one time. This sequence joins TRBV5-4 and TRBJ2-1; 8 bases are a match to TRBD2. With 4 bases clipped from V and 7 bases from J, the junction kept 13 bases outside the gene matches. This CDR3 contains 16 residues. Germline V gives CDR1 SGHNT, CDR2 YYREEE (reference sequence). CDR3 bases: TGTGCCAGCAGCCTAGGAGGCGGGGGGCCTGGGAATGAGCAGTTCTTC. Amino acid sequence: CASSLGGGGPGNEQFF.

This chain joins TRBV7-6 and TRBJ2-7; TRBD1 matches at 9 bases. The CDR3 runs to 15 residues. From germline, CDR1 is SGHVS and CDR2 FNYEAQ. With V trimmed by 1 base and J by 6 bases, 7 bases remained unmatched. CDR3 in DNA: TGTGCCAGCAGCTTAGTGACCGGGACAGGGATCGAGCAGTACTTC. This codes for CASSLVTGTGIEQYF.

This clone was counted a few times. The chain uses TRBV7-9 and TRBJ2-1; weak D call: TRBD2 (6 bases). The V gene's germline CDR1 is SEHNR and CDR2 FQNEAQ (reference sequence). This CDR3 is built from 15 residues. Trimming shortened V by 5 bases and J by 0 bases, and 11 bases separated the two germline ends. The CDR3 is CASSPGGSSYNEQFF. CDR3 in DNA: TGTGCCAGCAGCCCCGGGGGTAGCTCCTACAATGAGCAGTTCTTC.

This clone was counted only a few times. This chain uses TRBV27 with TRBJ1-2; D is possibly TRBD1 (5 bases). Trimming shortened V by 4 bases and J by 2 bases, and 11 bases separated the two germline ends. The CDR3 sequence is 14 residues long. Per germline, CDR1 MNHEY and CDR2 SMNVEV (reference sequence). CDR3 DNA: TGTGCCAGCAGTTCTGGGGGGGGGAACTATGGCTACACCTTC. Residues: CASSSGGGNYGYTF.

The table lists this clone with a count of one. V gene TRBV5-1 combines with J gene TRBJ2-7, with 9 bases aligning to TRBD1. This CDR3 contains 13 residues. Germline CDR1 and CDR2: SGHRS and YFSETQ. Trimming removed 4 bases from V and 3 bases from J; junction bases left unmatched: 2. CDR3: CASSRQGGYEQYF. CDR3 in DNA: TGCGCCAGCAGCCGACAGGGGGGCTACGAGCAGTACTTC.

V and J are TRBV2 and TRBJ1-6; 8 bases line up with TRBD1. The junction had 2 bases not matched to a gene; V was cut back by 5 bases and J by 8 bases. Germline V gives CDR1 SNHLY, CDR2 FYNNEI. The CDR3 spans 13 residues. CDR3 residues: CASSTTGDSPLHF. In DNA, the CDR3 is TGTGCCAGCAGTACGACAGGGGATTCACCCCTCCACTTT. The full variable domain, its missing parts supplied by reference TRBV2 and TRBJ1-6, is EPEVTQTPSHQVTQMGQEVILRCVPISNHLYFYWYRQILGQKVEFLVSFYNNEISEKSEIFDDQFSVERPDGSNFTLKIRSTKLEDSAMYFCASSTTGDSPLHFGNGTRLTVT.

The V gene is TRBV11-2, the J gene TRBJ2-3; no clear D gene. CDR3 size: 13 residues. Germline loops: CDR1 SGHAT, CDR2 FQNNGV. The V end lost 1 base, the J end lost 2 bases, and 4 bases lay between the germline ends. The CDR3 spells CASSLGATDTQYF. In nucleotides, the CDR3 is TGTGCCAGCAGCTTAGGGGCCACAGATACGCAGTATTTT.

The chain carries TRBV10-3 and TRBJ1-2, with TRBD1 matching 8 bases. After removal of 6 bases from V and 0 bases from J, the junction contained 9 bases not matched to a gene. Germline CDR1 ENHRY, CDR2 SYGVKD. The CDR3 sequence is 16 residues long. The DNA for the CDR3 is TGTGCCATCAGGAGGGTGACAGGGGCCTCTAACTATGGCTACACCTTC. Amino acid sequence: CAIRRVTGASNYGYTF.

The CDR3 reads CASSPNGNTIYF. DNA for the CDR3: TGTGCCAGCAGCCCGAACGGGAACACCATATATTTT. The chain joins TRBV7-7 to TRBJ1-3; no clear D gene. Germline V gene data show CDR1 as SSHAT and CDR2 as FNYEAQ (reference sequence). This CDR3 contains 12 residues. V shed 5 bases and J shed 7 bases, with 9 bases lying between them.

The V gene is TRBV12-2, the J gene TRBJ2-1; TRBD1 is the table's D call, not checked against the DNA. TRBV12-2 is listed as a pseudogene. The CDR3 consists of 15 residues. The CDR3 loop reads CASRLGHRRYNEQFF. The CDR3 coding sequence is TGTGCAAGTCGCTTAGGACATAGAAGGTACAATGAGCAGTTCTTC.

The rearrangement joins TRBV6-2 or TRBV6-3 to TRBJ1-2; no reliable D call. Germline V gene data show CDR1 as MNHEY and CDR2 as SVGEGT. This CDR3 has 13 amino acids. V was shortened by 4 bases and J by 7 bases, with 13 bases between the two germline ends. CDR3 sequence (DNA): TGTGCCAGCAGTTCTGGAGCTACGAGTGGCTACACCTTC. It is translated as CASSSGATSGYTF.

The chain employs TRBV5-4 and TRBJ1-2; perhaps TRBD1 as D (5 bases). The CDR3 has 13 amino acids. Germline lookup yields CDR1 SGHNT and CDR2 YYREEE (reference sequence). The ends were cut back, 4 bases at V and 8 bases at J, with 15 bases in the middle. The CDR3 loop reads CASSLLGHRGYTF. CDR3 DNA: TGTGCCAGCAGCCTCCTAGGACACCGGGGCTACACCTTC.

The rearrangement links TRBV7-8 to TRBJ1-3; no definite D call. There are 17 residues in the CDR3. Trimming cost V 1 base and J 0 bases, with 13 bases left between them. CDR1 is SGHVS, CDR2 FQNEAQ, per germline. The CDR3 reads CASSLEASPFSGNTIYF. The DNA for the CDR3 is TGTGCCAGCAGCTTAGAAGCGAGCCCCTTCTCTGGAAACACCATATATTTT.

The genes are TRBV10-3 and TRBJ2-5, with a tentative D call TRBD2 (7 bases). This CDR3 has 15 residues. Looked up from germline, CDR1 is ENHRY and CDR2 is SYGVKD. V lost 0 bases and J 2 bases, leaving 10 bases between the germline ends. The CDR3 loop is CAISESGGPQETQYF. CDR3 DNA sequence: TGTGCCATCAGTGAGTCGGGGGGGCCTCAAGAGACCCAGTACTTC.

This clone was recorded a few times. The chain has TRBV6-2 or TRBV6-3 and TRBJ2-7; D call uncertain. The CDR3 spans 11 residues. V gave up 5 bases and J gave up 2 bases, with 4 bases separating them. Germline V CDR1 and CDR2: MNHEY, SVGEGT. As DNA, the CDR3 is TGTGCCAGCAGTACTACCTACGAGCAGTACTTC. It codes for CASSTTYEQYF.

This sequence joins TRBV4-2 and TRBJ2-3; 10 bases match TRBD1. Per the germline V gene, CDR1 is LGHNA and CDR2 is YNFKEQ. The junction had 7 bases not matched to a gene; V was cut back by 0 bases and J by 4 bases. This CDR3 spans 17 amino acids. The CDR3 protein is CASSQETGGGFADTQYF. The CDR3 DNA reads as TGTGCCAGCAGCCAAGAGACAGGGGGCGGTTTCGCAGATACGCAGTATTTT.

This clone came up many times. The V call is TRBV5-8, the J call TRBJ1-5; 8 bases line up with TRBD1. The CDR3 is 16 amino acids. With V trimmed by 4 bases and J by 4 bases, 10 bases remained unmatched. In germline, CDR1 is SGHTS, CDR2 YDEGEE. CDR3 nucleotide sequence: TGTGCCAGCAGCGGCCGACGACAGGGGATTAATCAGCCCCAGCATTTT. This encodes CASSGRRQGINQPQHF.

The V and J genes are TRBV30 and TRBJ2-5; 9 bases agree with TRBD1. V shed 4 bases and J 4 bases; nucleotides not matched to a gene: 7. CDR3 size: 14 residues. CDR1 and CDR2 from the germline V gene are GTSNPN and SVGIG (reference sequence). In nucleotides, the CDR3 is TGTGCCTGGATCACACCGGGACAGGGAGAGACCCAGTACTTC. The encoded protein is CAWITPGQGETQYF.

CDR3 nucleotides: TGCGCCAGCAGCCAGGGGGCGCGAGAGACCCAGTACTTC. Translated, it gives CASSQGARETQYF. The chain links TRBV5-1 to TRBJ2-5; the match to TRBD1 covers 8 bases. This CDR3 is 13 amino acids long. Germline V CDR1 and CDR2: SGHRS, YFSETQ. The trim removed 4 bases at V and 4 bases at J, leaving 3 bases unmatched.

The chain uses TRBV11-3 and TRBJ2-1; D not certain. Germline values: CDR1 SGHNT, CDR2 YENEEA. The ends were cut back, 2 bases at V and 6 bases at J, with 8 bases in the middle. This CDR3 has 13 residues. The CDR3 region is CASSLSIGNEQFF. The DNA for the CDR3 is TGTGCCAGCAGCTTAAGTATCGGCAATGAGCAGTTCTTC.

The V and J genes are TRBV9 and TRBJ1-1; 8 bases are shared with TRBD1. Germline V gene lookup returns CDR1 SGDLS and CDR2 YYNGEE. Trimming at V came to 3 bases and at J to 4 bases, leaving 11 bases not matched to a gene. This CDR3 spans 16 amino acids. CDR3 residues: CASSDPYDRGGTEAFF. The DNA of the CDR3 is TGTGCCAGCAGCGACCCTTACGACAGGGGTGGCACTGAAGCTTTCTTT.

The chain carries TRBV5-1 and TRBJ2-1, with 8 bases identical to TRBD1. Germline V gene sequence: CDR1 SGHRS, CDR2 YFSETQ. The CDR3 has 15 residues. V shed 0 bases, J shed 6 bases, and the junction held 5 bases outside the gene matches. The DNA for the CDR3 is TGCGCCAGCAGCTTGGAATACAGGGGGTTCAATGAGCAGTTCTTC. This codes for CASSLEYRGFNEQFF.

The chain combines TRBV5-4 with TRBJ2-6; 7 bases map to TRBD1. The V segment lost 4 bases and the J segment 1 base; nucleotides outside the gene matches: 11. CDR1 is SGHNT and CDR2 is YYREEE in the germline V gene (reference sequence). CDR3 length equals 18 residues. This CDR3 is CASSHRQGRASGANVLTF. CDR3 nucleotides: TGTGCCAGCAGCCACAGACAGGGTAGGGCTTCTGGGGCCAACGTCCTGACTTTC.

The chain combines TRBV7-3 with TRBJ1-5, with D possibly being TRBD1 (5 bases). This CDR3 region has 13 residues. V lost 8 bases, J lost 3 bases, and 11 bases lay in between. Germline V gene lookup returns CDR1 SGHTA and CDR2 FQGTGA. The CDR3 is CASPGGYNQPQHF. The CDR3 DNA sequence: TGTGCCAGCCCCGGGGGGTACAATCAGCCCCAGCATTTT.

The genes are TRBV4-1 and TRBJ1-1; TRBD1 matches at 7 bases. V trimming: 3 bases; J trimming: 4 bases; junction bases outside the gene matches: 11. From germline, CDR1 is MGHRA and CDR2 YSYEKL. The CDR3 has 16 residues. The CDR3 sequence is CASSQMHRGKGTEAFF. DNA of the CDR3: TGCGCCAGCAGCCAGATGCACAGGGGAAAGGGCACTGAAGCTTTCTTT.

This chain connects TRBV4-2 to TRBJ1-3; 7 bases align to TRBD1. CDR3 length: 17 residues. Germline-derived CDR1 and CDR2 are LGHNA and YNFKEQ. V lost 1 base, J lost 0 bases, and 6 bases stayed unmatched. The CDR3 loop is CASSQVLTGYSGNTIYF. In DNA, the CDR3 is TGTGCCAGCAGCCAAGTTCTGACAGGGTACTCTGGAAACACCATATATTTT.